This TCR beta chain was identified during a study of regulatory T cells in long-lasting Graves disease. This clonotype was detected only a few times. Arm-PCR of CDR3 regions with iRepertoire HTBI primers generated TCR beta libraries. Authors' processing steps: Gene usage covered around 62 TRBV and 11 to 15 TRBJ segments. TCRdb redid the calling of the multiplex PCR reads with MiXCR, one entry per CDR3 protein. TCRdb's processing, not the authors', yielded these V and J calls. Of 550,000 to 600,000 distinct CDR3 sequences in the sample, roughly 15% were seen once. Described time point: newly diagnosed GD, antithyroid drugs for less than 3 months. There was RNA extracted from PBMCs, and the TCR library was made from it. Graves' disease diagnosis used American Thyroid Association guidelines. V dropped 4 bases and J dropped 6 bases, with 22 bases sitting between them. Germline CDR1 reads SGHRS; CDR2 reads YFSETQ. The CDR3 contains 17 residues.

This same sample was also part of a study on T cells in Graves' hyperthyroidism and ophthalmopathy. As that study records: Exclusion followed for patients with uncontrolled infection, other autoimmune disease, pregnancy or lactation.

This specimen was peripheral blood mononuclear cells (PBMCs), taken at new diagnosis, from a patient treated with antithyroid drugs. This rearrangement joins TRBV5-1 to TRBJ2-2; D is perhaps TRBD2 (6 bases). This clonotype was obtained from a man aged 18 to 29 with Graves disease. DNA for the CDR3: TGCGCCAGCAGCCCCCCGCCCCCGCTAGCGTGGGCCGGGGAGCTGTTTTTT. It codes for CASSPPPPLAWAGELFF.